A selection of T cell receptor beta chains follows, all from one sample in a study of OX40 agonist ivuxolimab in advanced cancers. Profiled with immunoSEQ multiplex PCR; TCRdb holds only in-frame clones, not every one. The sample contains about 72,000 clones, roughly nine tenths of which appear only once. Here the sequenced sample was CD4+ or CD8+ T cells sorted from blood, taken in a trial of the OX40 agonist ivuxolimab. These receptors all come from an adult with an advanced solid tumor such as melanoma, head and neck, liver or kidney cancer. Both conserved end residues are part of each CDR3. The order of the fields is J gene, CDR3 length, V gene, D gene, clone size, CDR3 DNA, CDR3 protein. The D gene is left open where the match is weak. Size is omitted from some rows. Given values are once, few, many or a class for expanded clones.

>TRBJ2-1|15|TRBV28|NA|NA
TGTGCCAGCGATCGACAGGAGACGACCAACAATGAGCAGTTCTTC
CASDRQETTNNEQFF
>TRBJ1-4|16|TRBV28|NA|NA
TGTGCCAGCAGTTTATACGGTAGCGGGGCTAATGAAAAACTGTTTTTT
CASSLYGSGANEKLFF
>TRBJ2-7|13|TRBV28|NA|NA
TGTGCCAGCAGTTTTGCGGGGTTCTACGAGCAGTACTTC
CASSFAGFYEQYF
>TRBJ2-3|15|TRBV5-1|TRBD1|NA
TGCGCCAGCAAAAGACAGGGAGAGGGCACAGATACGCAGTATTTT
CASKRQGEGTDTQYF
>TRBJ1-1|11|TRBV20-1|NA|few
TGCAGTGCATCGAGGGAGCGTGGAGCTTTCTTT
CSASRERGAFF
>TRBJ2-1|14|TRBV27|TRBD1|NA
TGTGCCAGCAGAGCCGGGACAGGGGGCACTGAGCAGTTCTTC
CASRAGTGGTEQFF
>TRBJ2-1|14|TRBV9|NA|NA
TGTGCCAGCAGCGGCGCTCCCGACTACAATGAGCAGTTCTTC
CASSGAPDYNEQFF
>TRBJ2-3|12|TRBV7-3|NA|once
TGTGCCAGCAGTCTCCTTTCAGATACGCAGTATTTT
CASSLLSDTQYF
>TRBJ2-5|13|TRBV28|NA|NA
TGTGCCAGCAGTCAAACCCCTGGGGAGACCCAGTACTTC
CASSQTPGETQYF
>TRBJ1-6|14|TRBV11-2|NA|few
TGTGCCAGCAGCTTAGAGTCAGCCAATTCACCCCTCCACTTT
CASSLESANSPLHF
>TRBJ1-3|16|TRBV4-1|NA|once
TGCGCCAGCAGCCAAGGAAGATTTTACTCTGGAAACACCATATATTTT
CASSQGRFYSGNTIYF
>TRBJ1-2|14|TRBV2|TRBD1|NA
TGTGCCAGCAGTGTAACAGGGGGCGGCTATGGCTACACCTTC
CASSVTGGGYGYTF
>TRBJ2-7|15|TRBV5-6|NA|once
TGTGCCAGCAGCTTGGGGGGCCTATTTAACTACGAGCAGTACTTC
CASSLGGLFNYEQYF
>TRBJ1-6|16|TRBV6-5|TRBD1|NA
TGTGCCAGCAGTTGGGACAGGGGGCAAGGGAATTCACCCCTCCACTTT
CASSWDRGQGNSPLHF
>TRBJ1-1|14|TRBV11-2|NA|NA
TGTGCCAGCAGCTTATCGGTTCTGGGAAATGAAGCTTTCTTT
CASSLSVLGNEAFF
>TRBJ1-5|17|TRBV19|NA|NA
TGTGCCAGTAGTATAGATCTTTCGGGCGGCGGGCGGCAGCCCCAGCATTTT
CASSIDLSGGGRQPQHF
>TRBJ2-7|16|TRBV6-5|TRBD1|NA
TGTGCCAGCAGTTTCGACAGGGTCGGCCGGGATTACGAGCAGTACTTC
CASSFDRVGRDYEQYF
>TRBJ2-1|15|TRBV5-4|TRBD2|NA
TGTGCCAGCAGCTTTTCTGCGGGAGAAGGTAATGAGCAGTTCTTC
CASSFSAGEGNEQFF
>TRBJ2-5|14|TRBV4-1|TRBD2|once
TGCGCCAGCAGCCTCAGCGGGGGGGCCGGGACCCAGTACTTC
CASSLSGGAGTQYF
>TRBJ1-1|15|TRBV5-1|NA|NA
TGCGCCAGCAGCTTGACGTACAGTAGAAACACTGAAGCTTTCTTT
CASSLTYSRNTEAFF
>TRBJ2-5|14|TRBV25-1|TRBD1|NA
TGTGCCAGCAGTGACTCAGGGGGCCGAGAGACCCAGTACTTC
CASSDSGGRETQYF
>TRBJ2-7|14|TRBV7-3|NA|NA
TGTGCCAGCAGCCAAGCCGGGGATTTATACGAGCAGTACTTC
CASSQAGDLYEQYF
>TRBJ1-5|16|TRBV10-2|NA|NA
TGCGCCAGCAGTGAGCTGGGTATGACGGTCACTCAGCCCCAGCATTTT
CASSELGMTVTQPQHF
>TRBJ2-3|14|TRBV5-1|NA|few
TGCGCCAGCAGCATATACGGACAGACAGATACGCAGTATTTT
CASSIYGQTDTQYF
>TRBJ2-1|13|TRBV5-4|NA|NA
TGTGCCAGCAGCTTAGACCCATACAATGAGCAGTTCTTC
CASSLDPYNEQFF
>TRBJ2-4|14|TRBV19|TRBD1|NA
TGTGCCAGCATGGACAGGGGAAGGGCAAACATTCAGTACTTC
CASMDRGRANIQYF
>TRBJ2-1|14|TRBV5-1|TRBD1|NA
TGCGCCACCTCCTCCGGGACAGGGACCAATGAGCAGTTCTTC
CATSSGTGTNEQFF
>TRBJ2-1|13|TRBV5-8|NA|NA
TGTGCCAGCAGCTTTGGGAAATACAATGAGCAGTTCTTC
CASSFGKYNEQFF
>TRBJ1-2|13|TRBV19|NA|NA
TGTGCCAGTACCCTTAACCCGTTGAGGGGCTACACCTTC
CASTLNPLRGYTF
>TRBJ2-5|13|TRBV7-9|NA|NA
TGTGCCAGCAGCCGCCCTGAAGAAGAGACCCAGTACTTC
CASSRPEEETQYF
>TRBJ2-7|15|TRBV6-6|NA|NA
TGTGCCAGCAGTTATTTCTCGACAGCATCCTACGAGCAGTACTTC
CASSYFSTASYEQYF
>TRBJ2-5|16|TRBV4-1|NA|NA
TGCGCCAGCAGCCAAGGGTTAGCAGGAGGCGGAGAGACCCAGTACTTC
CASSQGLAGGGETQYF
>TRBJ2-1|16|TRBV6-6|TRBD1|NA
TGTGCCAGCAGTTATAAGGGACAGGGGGCTTACAATGAGCAGTTCTTC
CASSYKGQGAYNEQFF
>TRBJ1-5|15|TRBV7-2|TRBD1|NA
TGTGCCAGCAGCTTAAGGGGGCTTGGAGGTCAGCCCCAGCATTTT
CASSLRGLGGQPQHF
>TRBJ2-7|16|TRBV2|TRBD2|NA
TGTGCCAGCAGTGAAGTTAGCGGGAGTAATCTCTACGAGCAGTACTTC
CASSEVSGSNLYEQYF